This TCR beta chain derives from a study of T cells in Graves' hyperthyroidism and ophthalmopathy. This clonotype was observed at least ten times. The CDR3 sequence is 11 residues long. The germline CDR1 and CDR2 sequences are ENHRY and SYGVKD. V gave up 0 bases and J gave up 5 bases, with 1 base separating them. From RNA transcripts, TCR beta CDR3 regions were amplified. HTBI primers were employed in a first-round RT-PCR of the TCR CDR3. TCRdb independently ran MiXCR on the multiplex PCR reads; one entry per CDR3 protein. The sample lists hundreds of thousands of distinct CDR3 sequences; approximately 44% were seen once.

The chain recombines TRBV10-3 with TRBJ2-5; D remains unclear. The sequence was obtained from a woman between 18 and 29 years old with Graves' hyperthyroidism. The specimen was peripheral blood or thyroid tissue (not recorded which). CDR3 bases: TGTGCCATCAGTGAGTCTGAGACCCAGTACTTC. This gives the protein CAISESETQYF.